Sequencing of this T cell receptor beta chain was carried out in a study of shared clonotypes between healthy human individuals. As for the study in general: There were three CD4 naive, three CD4 memory, two CD8 naive and one CD8 memory plates per donor.

Clones were read by immunoSEQ multiplex PCR, and TCRdb kept only the in-frame ones, dropping some. The sample comprises millions of clones, about 95% of which are singletons, and 0.13% rests with the top ten. The sequencing sample was made of naive CD4+ T cells sorted from blood. Described subset: CD45RA+ positively selected. The receptor was isolated from a man younger than 35 in good health.

Here the CDR3 reads CASSQIAGGSTDTQYF. For the CDR3, the DNA is TGCGCCAGCAGCCAGATAGCGGGAGGGAGCACAGATACGCAGTATTTT. V usage is TRBV10-1 and J usage is TRBJ2-3, with 11 bases aligning to TRBD2. V shed 6 bases and J 0 bases; nucleotides not matched to a gene: 5. Germline CDR1 and CDR2: WNHNN and SYGVQD (reference sequence). CDR3 length equals 16 residues.